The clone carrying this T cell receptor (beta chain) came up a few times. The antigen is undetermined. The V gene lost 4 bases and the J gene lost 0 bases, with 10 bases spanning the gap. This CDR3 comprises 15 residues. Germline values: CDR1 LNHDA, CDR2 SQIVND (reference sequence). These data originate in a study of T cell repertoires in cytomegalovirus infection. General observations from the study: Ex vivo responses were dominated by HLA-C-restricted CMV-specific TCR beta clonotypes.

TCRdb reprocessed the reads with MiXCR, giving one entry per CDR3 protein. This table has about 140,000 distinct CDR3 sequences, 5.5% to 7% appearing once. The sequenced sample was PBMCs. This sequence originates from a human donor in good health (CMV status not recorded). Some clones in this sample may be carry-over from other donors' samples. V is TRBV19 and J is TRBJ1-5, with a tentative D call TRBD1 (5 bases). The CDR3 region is CASSTSGHSNQPQHF. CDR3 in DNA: TGTGCCAGTAGTACGTCAGGACATAGCAATCAGCCCCAGCATTTT.